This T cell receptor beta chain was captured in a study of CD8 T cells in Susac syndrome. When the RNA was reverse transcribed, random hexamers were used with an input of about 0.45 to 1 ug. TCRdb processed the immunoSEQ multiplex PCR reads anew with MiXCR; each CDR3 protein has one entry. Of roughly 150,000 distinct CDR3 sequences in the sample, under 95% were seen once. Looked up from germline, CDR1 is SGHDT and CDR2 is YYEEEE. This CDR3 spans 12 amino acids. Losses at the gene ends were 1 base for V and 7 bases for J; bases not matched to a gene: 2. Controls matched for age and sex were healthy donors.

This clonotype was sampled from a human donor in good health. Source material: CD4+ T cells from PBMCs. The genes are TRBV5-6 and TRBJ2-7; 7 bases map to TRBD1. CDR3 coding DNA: TGTGCCAGCAGCTTGACAGGGGTTGAGCAGTACTTC. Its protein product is CASSLTGVEQYF.